This T cell receptor (beta chain) was recorded in a study of T cell repertoires in cytomegalovirus infection. Across the whole study: Public TCR beta signatures marked donors with CMV infection and the matching HLA.

A word on this clonotype: Its specificity is unknown.

TCRdb re-analysed the reads in MiXCR, keeping a single row per CDR3 protein. The repertoire holds 250,000 to 300,000 distinct CDR3 sequences, about 25% seen once, with about 15% in the top ten. Germline V gives CDR1 SEHNR, CDR2 FQNEAQ (reference sequence). The CDR3 totals 13 residues. Trimming took off 5 bases at V and 8 bases at J, with 12 bases between the two ends. General study results and limits: Based on cumulative public TCR beta family frequency, carriers of CMV plus the relevant HLA were identified. The response measured ex vivo was dominated by TCR beta clonotypes (HLA-C-restricted and CMV-specific).

This receptor was identified in a human donor in good health (CMV status not recorded). Some clones in this sample may be carry-over from other donors' samples. Sequenced material: PBMCs. The chain recombines TRBV7-9 with TRBJ1-4; D uncertain. The CDR3 protein is CASSRITTEKLFF. In DNA, the CDR3 is TGTGCCAGCAGCCGTATTACCACAGAAAAACTGTTTTTT.